A selection of T cell receptor beta chains follows, all from one sample in a study of CD8+ T cells in alopecia areata. Here immunoSEQ multiplex PCR was the method, and the copy in TCRdb shows in-frame clones only, minus some. The sample carries about 30,000 clones, 62% recorded once. Sequenced: NKG2D-high CD8+ T cells sorted from blood. The receptors stem from a human donor with alopecia areata. The CDR3 runs from the conserved cysteine through the conserved F or W. D genes are given only for firm matches.

>14|TRBD1|TRBJ1-2|TRBV4-1
CASSPGQGSYGYTF
>14|.|TRBJ2-7|TRBV7-9
CASAGHAGSYEQYF
>14|.|TRBJ2-3|TRBV6-6
CASSLTGYTDTQYF
>11|.|TRBJ2-4|TRBV2
CASSSQGVQYF
>12|.|.|TRBV5-1
CASSLFGPEQYF
>15|TRBD2|TRBJ2-1|TRBV7-2
CASRSGRSWHNEQFF
>14|TRBD1|TRBJ2-5|TRBV28
CASSRTGDPETQYF
>16|TRBD2|TRBJ2-1|TRBV7-2
CASSFVNLAGENEQFF
>15|TRBD2|TRBJ2-7|TRBV29-1
CSVEEAAGVLGEQYF
>14|TRBD1|TRBJ2-7|TRBV7-9
CASSPSLQGDEQYF
>16|.|TRBJ2-7|TRBV7-9
CASSFADSRLAYEQYF
>17|.|TRBJ2-1|TRBV2
CAGLVSGSPSSYNEQFF
>13|.|TRBJ2-1|TRBV7-9
CASLYGDNNEQFF
>15|TRBD1|TRBJ1-2|TRBV29-1
CSVVTTGVLNYGYTF
>14|.|TRBJ1-5|TRBV30
CAWSMGVSNQPQHF
>15|.|TRBJ2-2|TRBV7-9
CASSLSPRGTGELFF
>16|TRBD1|TRBJ2-2|TRBV7-8
CASSRPFPGGTGELFF
>15|TRBD1|TRBJ1-6|TRBV7-9
CASSRETGGNSPLHF
>17|.|TRBJ2-7|TRBV10-3
CAISESLSADIDYEQYF
>13|.|TRBJ1-2|TRBV2
CASSEWGALGYTF
>12|.|TRBJ2-3|TRBV7-6
CASSPHTDTQYF
>15|.|TRBJ2-3|TRBV29-1
CSVEVEGAAADTQYF
>12|.|TRBJ2-3|TRBV27
CASSIGSDTQYF
>16|.|TRBJ2-1|TRBV4-1
CASSRGVAASLNEQFF
>15|TRBD2|TRBJ2-7|TRBV27
CASSTHSGASYEQYF
>13|.|TRBJ2-5|TRBV6-5
CASSYGPEGTQYF
>18|TRBD1|TRBJ2-1|TRBV25-1
CASSEEGQIPSSYNEQFF
>11|.|TRBJ2-7|TRBV28
CASMWLHEQYF
>14|TRBD2|TRBJ2-1|TRBV30
CAWSHGLAGNEQFF
>14|.|TRBJ2-7|TRBV18
CASSPRGGPGEQYF
>14|.|TRBJ2-7|TRBV5-1
CASSLEWGAYEQYF
>16|.|TRBJ2-5|TRBV7-9
CASRGTDSRDQETQYF
>13|.|TRBJ2-7|TRBV4-1
CASSPPLRSEQYF
>15|TRBD1|TRBJ1-6|TRBV4-3
CASSQGGTGFSPLHF
>13|.|TRBJ2-7|TRBV6-5
CASSYGTTYEQYF
>16|.|TRBJ2-5|TRBV7-9
CASSLWVQGPQETQYF
>17|TRBD2|TRBJ2-7|TRBV4-2
CASSLTRPSGSLYEQYF
>13|.|TRBJ2-7|TRBV27
CASSLSRWYEQYF
>15|.|TRBJ2-1|TRBV7-9
CASSPSVGSVDEQFF
>14|.|TRBJ1-4|TRBV2
CASSEPGNNEKLFF
>15|.|TRBJ2-1|TRBV15
CATSRGTGAYNEQFF
>18|.|TRBJ1-1|TRBV4-3
CASSQAVTGPPLNTEAFF